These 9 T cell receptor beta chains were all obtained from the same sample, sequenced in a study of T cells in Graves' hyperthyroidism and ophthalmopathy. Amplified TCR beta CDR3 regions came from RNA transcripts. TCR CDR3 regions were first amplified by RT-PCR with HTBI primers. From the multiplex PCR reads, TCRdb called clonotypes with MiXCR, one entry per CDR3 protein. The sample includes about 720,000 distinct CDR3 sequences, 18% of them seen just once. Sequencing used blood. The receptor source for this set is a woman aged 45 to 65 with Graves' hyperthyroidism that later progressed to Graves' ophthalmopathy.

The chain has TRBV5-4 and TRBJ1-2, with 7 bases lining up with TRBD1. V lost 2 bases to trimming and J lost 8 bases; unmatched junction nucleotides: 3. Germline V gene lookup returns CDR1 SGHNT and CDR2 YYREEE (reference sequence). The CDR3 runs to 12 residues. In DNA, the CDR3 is TGTGCCAGCAGCTTTGACAGGGAGGGCTACACCTTC. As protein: CASSFDREGYTF.

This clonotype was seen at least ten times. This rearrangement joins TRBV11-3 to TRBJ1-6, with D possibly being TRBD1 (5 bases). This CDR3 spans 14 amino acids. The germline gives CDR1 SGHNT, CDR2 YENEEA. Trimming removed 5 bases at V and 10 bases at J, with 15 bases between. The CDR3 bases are TGTGCCAGCAGCCACGGCAGGGACCCCTCACCCCTCCACTTT. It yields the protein CASSHGRDPSPLHF.

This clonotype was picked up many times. CDR3 protein: CASSDSTLAKNIQYF. The CDR3 nucleotides read TGTGCCAGCAGCGACAGCACCCTAGCCAAAAACATTCAGTACTTC. V is TRBV2 and J is TRBJ2-4; the D gene is possibly TRBD1 (5 bases). This CDR3 has 15 residues. V lost 6 bases to trimming and J lost 0 bases, with 12 bases between them. Per germline, CDR1 SNHLY and CDR2 FYNNEI.

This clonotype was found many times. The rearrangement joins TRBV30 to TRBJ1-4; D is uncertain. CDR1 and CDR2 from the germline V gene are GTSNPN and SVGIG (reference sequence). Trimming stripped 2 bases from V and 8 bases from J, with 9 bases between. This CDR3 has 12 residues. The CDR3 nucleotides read TGTGCCTGGAGTTTTTCGGCCGAAAAACTGTTTTTT. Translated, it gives CAWSFSAEKLFF.

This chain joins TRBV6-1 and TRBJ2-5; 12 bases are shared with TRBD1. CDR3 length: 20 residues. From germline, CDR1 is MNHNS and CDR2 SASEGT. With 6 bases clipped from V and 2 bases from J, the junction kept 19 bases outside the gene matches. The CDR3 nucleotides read TGTGCCAGCAGGGGCACCAGGGGACAGGGGGCCCTCTCTCCTCAAGAGACCCAGTACTTC. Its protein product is CASRGTRGQGALSPQETQYF.

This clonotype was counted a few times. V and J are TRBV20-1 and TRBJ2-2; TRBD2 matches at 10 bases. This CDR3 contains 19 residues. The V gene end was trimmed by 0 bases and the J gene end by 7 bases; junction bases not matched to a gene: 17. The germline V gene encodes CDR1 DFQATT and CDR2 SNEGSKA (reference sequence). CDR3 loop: CSARDNLASGGLADGELFF. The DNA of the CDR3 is TGCAGTGCTAGAGATAACCTGGCTAGCGGGGGATTAGCCGACGGGGAGCTGTTTTTT.

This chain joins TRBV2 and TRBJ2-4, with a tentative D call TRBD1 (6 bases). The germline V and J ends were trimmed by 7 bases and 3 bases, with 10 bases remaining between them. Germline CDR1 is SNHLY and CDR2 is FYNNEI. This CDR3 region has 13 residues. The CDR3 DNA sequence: TGTGCCAGCACCCTGGACAGCAAAAACATTCAGTACTTC. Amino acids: CASTLDSKNIQYF.

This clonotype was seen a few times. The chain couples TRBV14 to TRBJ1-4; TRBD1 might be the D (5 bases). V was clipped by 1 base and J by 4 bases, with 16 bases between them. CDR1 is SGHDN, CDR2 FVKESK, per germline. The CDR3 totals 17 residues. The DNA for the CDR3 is TGTGCCAGCAGCCAAGCTTTTGGAGGGGCCTTTAATGAAAAACTGTTTTTT. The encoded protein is CASSQAFGGAFNEKLFF.

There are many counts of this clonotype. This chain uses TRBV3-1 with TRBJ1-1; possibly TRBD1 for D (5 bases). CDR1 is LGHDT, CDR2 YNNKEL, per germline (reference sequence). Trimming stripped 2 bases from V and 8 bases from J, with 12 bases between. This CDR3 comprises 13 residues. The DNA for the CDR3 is TGTGCCAGCAGCCAACCTATGGGACTCGAAGCTTTCTTT. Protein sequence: CASSQPMGLEAFF.